This section outlines one T cell receptor beta chain sequence together with its context. The target antigen is unknown. CD45RO-negative, CCR7-selected cells formed the naive CD8 fraction, which excluded terminally differentiated effector memory CD45RA+ cells. Caucasian adults living in Nashville, Tennessee, provided all samples. The sample comes from a study of shared clonotypes between healthy human individuals. Using immunoSEQ multiplex PCR, the repertoire was profiled, and TCRdb retains in-frame clones only, with some absent. The repertoire holds just over 2,000,000 clones, with about 95% as singletons. Study-wide points: Non-shared clonotypes showed lower generation probabilities than clonotypes common to all four donors. Richness estimates generally favored naive over memory subsets. Sharing across four donors was highest in naive CD4 (around 5%) and lowest in memory CD8 (around 0.4%).

The sequence derives from a man aged 18 to 30 in good health. Sequenced input: naive CD8+ T cells sorted from blood.

The CDR3 loop reads CAISGGQGDDQPQHF. The CDR3 nucleotides read TGTGCCATCAGCGGGGGACAGGGAGATGATCAGCCCCAGCATTTT. The V call is TRBV10-3, the J call TRBJ1-5, with 9 bases lining up with TRBD1. This CDR3 is built from 15 residues. Trimming cost V 6 bases and J 5 bases; bases outside gene matches: 8. Germline CDR1 is ENHRY and CDR2 is SYGVKD.